This passage covers 22 T cell receptor beta chains from one sample sequenced in a study of T cell responses to AZD1222 COVID-19 vaccine (dated by TCRdb to 2020 to 2023). This specimen's time point label, interpreted: baseline before first vaccination. Preparation of the library involved the immunoSEQ multiplex PCR assay. TCRdb provides this immuneACCESS table in a form limited to in-frame rearrangements. Some clones are lacking; in checked studies, under half of them reflect an unresolved V gene, and why the rest are absent is not known. For this sample the table gives tens of thousands of clones, of which 75% to 90% were detected only once. 2% to 3% of the sample lies in the top ten. Sequenced here: peripheral blood, sampled on day 0 of AZD1222 vaccination. Source of these receptors: an adult in good health.

The chain combines TRBV2 with TRBJ1-4, with D uncertain. Germline CDR1 is SNHLY and CDR2 is FYNNEI. CDR3 length: 12 residues. V was clipped by 6 bases and J by 3 bases, with 5 bases between them. DNA for the CDR3: TGTGCCAGCAGACAGTCTAATGAAAAACTGTTTTTT. Its translation is CASRQSNEKLFF.

The genes are TRBV4-3 and TRBJ2-4; 7 positions match TRBD2. This CDR3 has 18 residues. Per the germline V gene, CDR1 is LGHNA and CDR2 is YSLEER. V lost 0 bases, J lost 9 bases, and 17 bases stayed unmatched. The DNA of the CDR3 is TGCGCCAGCAGCCAAGATCCACCCCCCCCGGGACTATGGGGCATTCAGTACTTC. This gives the protein CASSQDPPPPGLWGIQYF.

On this clone: An end of the junction does not agree with germline; a read error may underlie this. The chain has TRBV7-3 and TRBJ1-1; D unresolved. The CDR3 is 13 amino acids. Germline CDR1 and CDR2: SGHTA and FQGTGA. CDR3 nucleotide sequence: TGTGCCAGCACCTTAAAGCTGAACACTGAAGCTTTCTTT. This sequence encodes CASTLKLNTEAFF.

The rearrangement uses TRBV18 and TRBJ1-4; D ambiguous. Deletions cut 2 bases from V and 0 bases from J, with 4 bases between. The CDR3 spans 14 residues. The germline V gene encodes CDR1 KGHSH and CDR2 LQKENI. CDR3 residues: CASSPIATNEKLFF. The CDR3 region has the DNA TGTGCCAGCTCACCAATTGCAACTAATGAAAAACTGTTTTTT.

This clone was seen just once. This chain joins TRBV7-6 and TRBJ1-3; D is unresolved. The CDR3 spans 15 residues. The ends were cut back, 4 bases at V and 0 bases at J, with 10 bases in the middle. Germline values: CDR1 SGHVS, CDR2 FNYEAQ. CDR3 protein: CASSSHLSSGNTIYF. CDR3 DNA: TGTGCCAGCAGCTCCCACCTAAGCTCTGGAAACACCATATATTTT.

This chain joins TRBV6-5 and TRBJ2-7; maybe TRBD2 (7 bases). CDR1 MNHEY and CDR2 SVGAGI come from the germline V gene. The CDR3 length is 15 residues. Between the trimmed V and J ends, which lost 6 bases and 2 bases, there was a span of 17 bases. The CDR3 nucleotides are TGTGCCAGCAGCCGCGGGCGGGGGCGCCCCTACGAGCAGTACTTC. Protein sequence: CASSRGRGRPYEQYF.

This sequence joins TRBV12-3 or TRBV12-4 and TRBJ2-7; D is possibly TRBD1 or TRBD2 (6 bases each). The CDR3 runs 13 residues. V lost 2 bases and J lost 10, with 15 bases in between. This CDR3 reads CASSLKPGGFQYF. In DNA, the CDR3 is TGTGCCAGCAGTTTAAAACCCGGGGGCTTCCAGTACTTC.

This chain joins TRBV9 and TRBJ1-1, with D hard to call. This CDR3 is 14 amino acids long. V lost 0 bases and J 7 bases, leaving 13 bases between the germline ends. Germline V gene data show CDR1 as SGDLS and CDR2 as YYNGEE. The CDR3 sequence is CASSVVSEGGEAFF. For the CDR3, the DNA is TGTGCCAGCAGCGTAGTGTCTGAGGGCGGTGAAGCTTTCTTT. Full variable domain (missing parts from reference TRBV9 and TRBJ1-1): DSGVTQTPKHLITATGQRVTLRCSPRSGDLSVYWYQQSLDQGLQFLIQYYNGEERAKGNILERFSAQQFPDLHSELNLSSLELGDSALYFCASSVVSEGGEAFFGQGTRLTVV.

The V gene is TRBV30, the J gene TRBJ1-1; D unclear. CDR3 length: 13 residues. Germline assignment: CDR1 GTSNPN and CDR2 SVGIG (reference sequence). V dropped 3 bases and J dropped 2 bases, with 10 bases sitting between them. The CDR3 region is CAWSKNPNTEAFF. CDR3 DNA: TGTGCCTGGAGCAAAAACCCCAACACTGAAGCTTTCTTT.

The J gene is TRBJ2-3, the V gene TRBV2; TRBD1 matches at 8 bases. The CDR3 runs to 14 residues. The germline gives CDR1 SNHLY, CDR2 FYNNEI. V lost 1 base and J lost 5; bases outside the gene matches: 2. In nucleotides, the CDR3 is TGTGCCAGCAGTGAAGACGGACAGGGAGATACGCAGTATTTT. The encoded protein is CASSEDGQGDTQYF.

The chain links TRBV7-6 to TRBJ2-2; D is perhaps TRBD1 (8 bases). The germline V gene encodes CDR1 SGHVS and CDR2 FNYEAQ. V lost 5 bases, J lost 5 bases, and 15 bases lay in between. This CDR3 spans 15 amino acids. The CDR3 nucleotides are TGTGCCAGCAGCCCACAGGGGGAGGGGACCGGGGAGCTGTTTTTT. This sequence encodes CASSPQGEGTGELFF.

The gene calls are TRBV9 and TRBJ2-7, with no clear D. Germline assignment: CDR1 SGDLS and CDR2 YYNGEE. Trimming left V 0 bases short and J 0 bases short, with 7 bases between. The CDR3 covers 14 residues. CDR3 loop: CASSVDFSSYEQYF. CDR3 DNA: TGTGCCAGCAGCGTAGACTTCAGCTCCTACGAGCAGTACTTC.

The rearrangement joins TRBV6-1 to TRBJ1-3; no reliable D call. With 1 base removed from V and 2 bases from J, the gap between germline ends came to 6 bases. Per the germline V gene, CDR1 is MNHNS and CDR2 is SASEGT. The CDR3 contains 14 residues. CDR3 coding DNA: TGTGCCAGCAGTGAAGGCAGCACTGGAAACACCATATATTTT. It yields the protein CASSEGSTGNTIYF.

The J gene is TRBJ2-7, the V gene TRBV6-5; 12 nucleotides line up with TRBD2. The length of the CDR3 is 14 residues. J was trimmed by 6 bases and V by 6 bases; bases with no gene match: 6. The germline V gene encodes CDR1 MNHEY and CDR2 SVGAGI. CDR3 coding DNA: TGTGCCAGCAGCCGGACTAGCGGGGTATCCGAGCAGTACTTC. Protein product: CASSRTSGVSEQYF.

This clone has only one observation. The CDR3 DNA is TGTGCCTGGAGTGCGGCCTATGGCTACACCTTC. This gives the protein CAWSAAYGYTF. The rearrangement links TRBV30 to TRBJ1-2; D is unclear. The CDR3 length is 11 residues. Germline V gene data show CDR1 as GTSNPN and CDR2 as SVGIG (reference sequence). Trimming left V 1 base short and J 4 bases short, with 4 bases between.

The J gene is TRBJ2-7, the V gene TRBV19; 9 positions agree with TRBD2. CDR1 and CDR2 (germline): LNHDA, SQIVND (reference sequence). The V and J ends lost 7 bases and 6 bases, in that order; junction bases with no gene match: 13. This CDR3 is built from 15 residues. As DNA, the CDR3 is TGTGCCAGTAATAGTGGCCTAGCGGGGATCGGCGAGCAGTACTTC. It translates to CASNSGLAGIGEQYF.

The chain has TRBV18 and TRBJ2-7; D is undetermined. Germline V CDR1 and CDR2: KGHSH, LQKENI. CDR3 size: 14 residues. V was shortened by 0 bases and J by 3 bases, with 9 bases between the two germline ends. Here the CDR3 reads CASSPPGSFYEQYF. In nucleotides, the CDR3 is TGTGCCAGCTCACCACCAGGGTCCTTCTACGAGCAGTACTTC.

V is TRBV21-1 and J is TRBJ1-5; the table's D call of TRBD1 was not tested on the DNA. TRBV21-1 is a pseudogene. The CDR3 covers 19 residues. CDR3 bases: TGTGCCAGCAGCAAAGCACAGGGGCAAGGGGACCCTAGCAATCAGCCCCAGCATTTT. The encoded protein is CASSKAQGQGDPSNQPQHF.

Only one count was recorded for this clone. The J gene is TRBJ2-2, the V gene TRBV4-1; 7 nucleotides align to TRBD1. This CDR3 has 16 residues. Germline-derived CDR1 and CDR2 are MGHRA and YSYEKL. V was pared by 0 bases and J by 7 bases, with 8 bases of the junction left unmatched. Here the CDR3 reads CASSQERGHFLGELFF. In DNA form, the CDR3 reads TGCGCCAGCAGCCAAGAAAGGGGGCATTTCCTCGGGGAGCTGTTTTTT.

Only one count was recorded for this clone. The chain carries TRBV6-5 and TRBJ1-1, with TRBD1 matching 7 bases. Unmatched junction bases numbered 6, after V lost 7 bases and J lost 4 bases. CDR1 and CDR2 from the germline V gene are MNHEY and SVGAGI. The CDR3 is made up of 13 amino acids. The CDR3 loop reads CASTDRAPTEAFF. The CDR3 DNA reads as TGTGCCAGCACCGACAGGGCTCCCACTGAAGCTTTCTTT.

With regard to this clone: This sample includes further DNA sequences coding for the same CDR3. This sequence joins TRBV5-1 and TRBJ2-7; tentatively, D is TRBD2 (5 bases). V was pared by 0 bases and J by 4 bases, with 5 bases between. The CDR3 loop spans 12 amino acids. The germline V gene has CDR1 SGHRS and CDR2 YFSETQ. For the CDR3, the DNA is TGCGCCAGCAGCTTGGGCGGGTACGAGCAGTACTTC. Its translation: CASSLGGYEQYF.

The rearrangement joins TRBV4-3 to TRBJ1-4, with TRBD1 as a possible D gene (5 bases). The V end was cut by 0 bases, the J end by 8 bases, with 16 bases between. The CDR3 consists of 16 residues. The V gene's germline CDR1 is LGHNA and CDR2 YSLEER. The CDR3 DNA follows: TGCGCCAGCAGCCAAGATCACCAGGGAAGTGGAGAAAAACTGTTTTTT. Amino acids: CASSQDHQGSGEKLFF.